This T cell receptor (beta chain) was retrieved from a study of cytomegalovirus exposure and HLA in healthy donors. About the research overall: According to later analysis, the same platform produced the 120 or so validation and several hundred first-cohort repertoires.

TCRdb's table, derived via immunoSEQ multiplex PCR, lists solely in-frame clones and lacks some. The sample has 65,000 to 95,000 clones; under 95% are singletons. Between the trimmed V and J ends, which lost 4 bases and 4 bases, there was a span of 19 bases. Per the germline V gene, CDR1 is KGHSH and CDR2 is LQKENI. The CDR3 has 16 residues. The genes are TRBV18 and TRBJ1-2; possibly TRBD1 for D (6 bases). The source material was PBMCs. This receptor was taken from a woman between 25 and 40 years old in good health and CMV-seronegative. The DNA of the CDR3 is TGTGCCAGCTCACTTTCCCCTGCAGGGGCGAGCTATGGCTACACCTTC. This encodes CASSLSPAGASYGYTF.